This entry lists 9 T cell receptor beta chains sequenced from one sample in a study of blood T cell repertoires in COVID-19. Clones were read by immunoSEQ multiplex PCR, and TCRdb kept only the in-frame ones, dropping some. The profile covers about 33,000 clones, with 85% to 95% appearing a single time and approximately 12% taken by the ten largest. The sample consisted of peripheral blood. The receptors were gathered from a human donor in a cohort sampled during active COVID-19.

The CDR3 DNA is TGTGCCAGCAGTTTAGCTCGATCGGGACAGGGGGCAAAGACCCAGTACTTC. The encoded protein is CASSLARSGQGAKTQYF. The chain is built from TRBV27 and TRBJ2-5; 12 bases are a match to TRBD1. The CDR3 runs to 17 residues. V was clipped by 2 bases and J by 6 bases; unmatched bases: 10. From germline, CDR1 is MNHEY and CDR2 SMNVEV (reference sequence).

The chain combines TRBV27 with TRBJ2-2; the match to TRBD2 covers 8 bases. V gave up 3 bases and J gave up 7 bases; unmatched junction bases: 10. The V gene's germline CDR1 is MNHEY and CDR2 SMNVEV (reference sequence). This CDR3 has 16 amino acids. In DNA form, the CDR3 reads TGTGCCAGCAGTTTCGGGACGGGAGGGCCGATCGGGGAGCTGTTTTTT. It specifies CASSFGTGGPIGELFF.

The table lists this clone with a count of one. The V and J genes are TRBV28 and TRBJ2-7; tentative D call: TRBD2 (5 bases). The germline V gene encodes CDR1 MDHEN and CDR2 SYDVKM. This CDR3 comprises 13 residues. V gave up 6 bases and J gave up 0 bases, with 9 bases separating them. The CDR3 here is CASRAGSSYEQYF. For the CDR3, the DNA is TGTGCCAGCAGGGCGGGTAGCTCCTACGAGCAGTACTTC.

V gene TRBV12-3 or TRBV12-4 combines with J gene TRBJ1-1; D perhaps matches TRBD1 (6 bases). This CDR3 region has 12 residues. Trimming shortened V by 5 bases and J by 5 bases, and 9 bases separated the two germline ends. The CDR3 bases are TGTGCCAGCAGTCGCGACAGGACTGAAGCTTTCTTT. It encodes CASSRDRTEAFF.

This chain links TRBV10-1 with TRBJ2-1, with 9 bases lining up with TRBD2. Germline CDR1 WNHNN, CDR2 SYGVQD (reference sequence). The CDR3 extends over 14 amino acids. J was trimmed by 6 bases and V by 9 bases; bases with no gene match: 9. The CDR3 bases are TGCGCCAGAAGCGGGAGGCTGTATGGCAATGAGCAGTTCTTC. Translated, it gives CARSGRLYGNEQFF.

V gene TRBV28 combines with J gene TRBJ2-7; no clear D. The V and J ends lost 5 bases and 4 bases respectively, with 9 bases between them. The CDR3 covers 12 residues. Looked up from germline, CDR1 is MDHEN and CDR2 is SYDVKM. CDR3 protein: CASSTLRYEQYF. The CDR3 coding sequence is TGTGCCAGCAGTACCCTCAGGTACGAGCAGTACTTC.

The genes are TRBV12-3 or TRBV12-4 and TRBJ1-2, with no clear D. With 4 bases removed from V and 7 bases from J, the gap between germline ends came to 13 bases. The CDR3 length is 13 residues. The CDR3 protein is CASSSSRAGGYTF. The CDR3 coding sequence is TGTGCCAGCAGTTCATCGAGAGCTGGTGGCTACACCTTC.

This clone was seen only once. This chain's CDR3 is CASGTGQEDSPLHF. As DNA, the CDR3 is TGTGCTAGTGGCACGGGACAGGAGGATTCACCCCTCCACTTT. The chain has TRBV12-5 and TRBJ1-6, with 8 bases lining up with TRBD1. The V gene's germline CDR1 is LGHNT and CDR2 FRNRAP. V shed 6 bases, J shed 8 bases, and the junction held 6 bases outside the gene matches. The CDR3 has 14 amino acids.

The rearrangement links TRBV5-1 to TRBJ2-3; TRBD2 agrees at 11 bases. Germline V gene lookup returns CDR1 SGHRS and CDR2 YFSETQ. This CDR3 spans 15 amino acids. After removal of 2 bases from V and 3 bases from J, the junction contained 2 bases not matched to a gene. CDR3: CASSFGTSGTDTQYF. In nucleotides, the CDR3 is TGCGCCAGCAGCTTTGGGACTAGCGGTACAGATACGCAGTATTTT.